The entry below gives a single T cell receptor beta chain sequence along with its context. This clone was found a few times. The antigen it binds to is not known. No base quality values were provided; no much bigger clone lies one nucleotide off. From each donor, a single peripheral blood sample of 100 to 150 mL on average was drawn into heparinised tubes. Naive, central memory, regulatory and stem cell-like memory CD4+ T cells were sorted on a BD FACSAria II using a panel including CD45RO, CCR7, CD25, CD127, CD95 and CD27. Every sorted population had a purity above 95%. PBMCs were separated immediately by Lymphoprep density gradient centrifugation and were stained directly, without being cultured. So that batch effects would be minimized, each experiment stained and sorted samples in pairs, pairing one healthy donor with one patient. The data are from a study of beta chain features in type 1 diabetes (dated by TCRdb to 2016 to 2019). Regarding the research as a whole: Mean age, gender distribution, total cell number and subset yield did not differ between patients and healthy donors. A total of under 140,000,000 sorted cells were examined across all samples, and the number of cells per subset was strongly correlated with RNA yield. Regulatory and stem cell-like memory subsets were obtained from only 8 patients and roughly 8 healthy donors, while naive and central memory subsets were obtained from all 30 or so donors. In the study, recently diagnosed type 1 diabetes patients and matched healthy donors were compared on the TCRB repertoires of their sorted circulating CD4+ T cell subsets.

Results the study describes overall, beyond this receptor: In all four CD4+ subsets, TCRB CDR3 length was moderately but significantly shorter in type 1 diabetes patients. PCR may preferentially amplify shorter templates, but because patient and control samples were amplified and corrected together, any resulting skew would affect both groups equally. Because cDNA rather than genomic DNA was sequenced, highly expressing activated cells could have been over-represented, although no difference in activation and CD3 levels was found between groups. The naive, central memory and regulatory TCRB repertoires appeared to resemble one another more closely among patients than among healthy donors. At VDJ recombination sites, patients with type 1 diabetes made fewer insertions and deleted more nucleotides, a pattern implying thymic rearrangement abnormalities. Because the HLA sub-analyses included only small numbers of individuals, any influence of HLA type on TCRB rearrangement was left unresolved.

Trimming leaves V shorter by 4 bases and J shorter by 2 bases, with the junction holding 8 bases beyond the gene matches. The CDR3 measures 18 amino acids from cysteine to phenylalanine. Just CDR3 DNA is preserved here, 54 bases in frame from base 1. CDR1 and CDR2 are read off the germline V gene as SGHAT and FQNNGV. All of the isolated RNA was reverse transcribed with the High Capacity cDNA Reverse Transcription Kit, so expressed TCRB transcripts were sequenced. Naive, central memory and regulatory T cell samples underwent deep immunoSEQ sequencing, averaging around 4 million total reads per sample. Sorted cells were lysed in RLT buffer and RNA was extracted with DNase-treated RNeasy Micro or Mini kits, depending on cell number. To prevent cross-contamination, each cell subset was processed individually, whereas patient and healthy donor samples were processed jointly. TCRB sequences were amplified from cDNA with the immunoSEQ multiplex PCR, producing 87-bp fragments spanning the CDR3 region. Sequencing of the amplicons was performed on the Illumina HiSeq platform. In the paper's pipeline: PCR bias was corrected computationally using synthetic template baselines, and reads within Hamming distance 2 were collapsed, with unmergeable singletons discarded. By aligning reads against IMGT, V, D and J genes, CDR3 length, and insertions or deletions at six rearrangement sites were assigned. Within each subset, clonotype counts were normalized to the number of sorted cells before true diversity and Gini coefficients were calculated with the tcR R package. The overlap coefficient, calculated on TCRB nucleotide sequences, was used to quantify repertoire sharing. In TCRdb, the immuneACCESS table is reduced to in-frame sequences with V and J assigned. These tables do not hold every clone; where another copy was compared, an unresolved V gene accounts for under half, and the others remain unexplained. The V and J calls and the clone size are those of that table, but D and trimming were determined from the DNA. The sample has about 52,000 clones on record, less than 55% of them singletons. The ten most abundant clones make up roughly 1.5% of the sample.

Source material: Tregs from blood. What the cell subset or site label conveys for this sample: regulatory CD4+ T cells. The receptor was isolated from a man aged 25-40 years with type 1 diabetes. Recombination connected TRBV11-2 to TRBJ2-7, and TRBD2 matches 16 of the central bases. The DNA sequence is TGTGCCAGCAGCTCGCTGCGCGGGACTAGCGGGGGGGCCTACGAGCAGTACTTC. Protein translation: CASSSLRGTSGGAYEQYF.